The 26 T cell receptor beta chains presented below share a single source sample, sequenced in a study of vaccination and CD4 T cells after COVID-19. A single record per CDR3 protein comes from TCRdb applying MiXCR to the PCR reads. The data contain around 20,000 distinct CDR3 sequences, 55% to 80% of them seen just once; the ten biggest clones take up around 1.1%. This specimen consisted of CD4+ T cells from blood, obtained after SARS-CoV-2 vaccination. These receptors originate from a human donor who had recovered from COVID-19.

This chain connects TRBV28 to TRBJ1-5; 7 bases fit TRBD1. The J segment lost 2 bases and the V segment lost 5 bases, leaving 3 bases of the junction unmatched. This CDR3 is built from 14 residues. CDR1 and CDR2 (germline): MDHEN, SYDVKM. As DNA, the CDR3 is TGTGCCAGCAGTCAGGGGGGGGGCAATCAGCCCCAGCATTTT. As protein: CASSQGGGNQPQHF. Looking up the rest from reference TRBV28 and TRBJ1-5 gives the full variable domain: DVKVTQSSRYLVKRTGEKVFLECVQDMDHENMFWYRQDPGLGLRLIYFSYDVKMKEKGDIPEGYSVSREKKERFSLILESASTNQTSMYLCASSQGGGNQPQHFGDGTRLSIL.

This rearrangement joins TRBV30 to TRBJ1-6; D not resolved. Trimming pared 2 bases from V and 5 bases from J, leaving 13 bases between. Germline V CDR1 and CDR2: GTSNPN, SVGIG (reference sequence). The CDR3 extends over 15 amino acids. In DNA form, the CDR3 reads TGTGCCTGGAGTATTAGAGTATCGGATAATTCACCCCTCCACTTT. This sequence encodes CAWSIRVSDNSPLHF.

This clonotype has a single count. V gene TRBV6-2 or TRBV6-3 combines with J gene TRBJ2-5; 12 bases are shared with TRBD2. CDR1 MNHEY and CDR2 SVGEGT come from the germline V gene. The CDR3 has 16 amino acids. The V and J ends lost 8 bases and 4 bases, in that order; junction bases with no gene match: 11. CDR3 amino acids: CASGLGLAGKRETQYF. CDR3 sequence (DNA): TGTGCCAGCGGGCTTGGACTAGCGGGAAAAAGAGAGACCCAGTACTTC.

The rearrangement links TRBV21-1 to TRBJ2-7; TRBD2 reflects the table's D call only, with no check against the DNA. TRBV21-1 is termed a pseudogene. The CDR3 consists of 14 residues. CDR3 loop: CASSFRGERREQYF. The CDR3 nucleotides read TGTGCCAGCAGCTTCCGCGGGGAGCGTCGGGAGCAGTACTTC.

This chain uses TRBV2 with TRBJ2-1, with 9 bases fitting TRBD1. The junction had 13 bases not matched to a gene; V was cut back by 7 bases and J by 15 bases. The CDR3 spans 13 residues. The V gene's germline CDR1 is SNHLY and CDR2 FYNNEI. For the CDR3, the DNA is TGTGCCAGCAACTCGGGACAGGGTAGAATACGGTTCTTC. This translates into CASNSGQGRIRFF.

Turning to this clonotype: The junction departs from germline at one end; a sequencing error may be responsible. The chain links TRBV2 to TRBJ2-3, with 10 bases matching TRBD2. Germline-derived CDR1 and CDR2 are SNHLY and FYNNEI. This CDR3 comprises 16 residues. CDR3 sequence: CASTEKWTSGTDTQYF. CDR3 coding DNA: TGTGCCAGCACTGAAAAATGGACTAGCGGAACAGATACGCAGTATTTT.

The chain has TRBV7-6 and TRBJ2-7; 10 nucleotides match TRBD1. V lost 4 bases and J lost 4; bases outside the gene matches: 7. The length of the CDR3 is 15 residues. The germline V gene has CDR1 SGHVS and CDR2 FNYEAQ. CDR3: CASSSRQGANYEQYF. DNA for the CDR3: TGTGCCAGCAGCTCCCGACAGGGGGCAAATTACGAGCAGTACTTC.

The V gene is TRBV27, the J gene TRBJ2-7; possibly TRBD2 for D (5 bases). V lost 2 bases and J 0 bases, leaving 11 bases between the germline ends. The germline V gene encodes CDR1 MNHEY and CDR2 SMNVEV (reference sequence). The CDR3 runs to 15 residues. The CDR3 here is CASSLDSGGSYEQYF. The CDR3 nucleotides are TGTGCCAGCAGTTTAGACTCAGGAGGCTCCTACGAGCAGTACTTC.

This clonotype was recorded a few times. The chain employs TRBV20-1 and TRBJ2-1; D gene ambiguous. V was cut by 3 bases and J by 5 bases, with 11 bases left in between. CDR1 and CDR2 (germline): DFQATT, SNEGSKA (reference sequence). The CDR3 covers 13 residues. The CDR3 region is CSASGHSHNEQFF. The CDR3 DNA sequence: TGCAGTGCTAGTGGTCATTCCCACAATGAGCAGTTCTTC.

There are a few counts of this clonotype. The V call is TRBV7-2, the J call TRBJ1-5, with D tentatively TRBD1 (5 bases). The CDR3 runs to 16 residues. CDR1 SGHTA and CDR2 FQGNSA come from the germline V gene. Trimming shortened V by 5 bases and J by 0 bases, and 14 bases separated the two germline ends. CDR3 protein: CASSAHTTASNQPQHF. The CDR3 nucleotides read TGTGCCAGCAGCGCCCACACGACAGCTAGCAATCAGCCCCAGCATTTT.

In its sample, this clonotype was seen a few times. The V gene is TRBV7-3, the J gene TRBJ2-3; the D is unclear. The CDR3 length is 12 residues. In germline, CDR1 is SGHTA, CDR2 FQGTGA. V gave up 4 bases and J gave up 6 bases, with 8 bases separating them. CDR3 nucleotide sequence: TGTGCCAGCAGCTATATCGGCGATACGCAGTATTTT. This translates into CASSYIGDTQYF.

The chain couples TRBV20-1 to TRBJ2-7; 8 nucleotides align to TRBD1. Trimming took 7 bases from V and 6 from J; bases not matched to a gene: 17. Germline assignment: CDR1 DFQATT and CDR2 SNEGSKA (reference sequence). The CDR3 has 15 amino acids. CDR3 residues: CSVAPPAGQDSEQYF. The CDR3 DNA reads TGCAGTGTTGCCCCACCCGCGGGACAGGACTCCGAGCAGTACTTC.

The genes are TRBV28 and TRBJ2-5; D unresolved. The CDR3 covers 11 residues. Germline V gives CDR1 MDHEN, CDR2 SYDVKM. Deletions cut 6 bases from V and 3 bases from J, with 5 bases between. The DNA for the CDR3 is TGTGCCAGCAGCCGCAAAGAGACCCAGTACTTC. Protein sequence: CASSRKETQYF.

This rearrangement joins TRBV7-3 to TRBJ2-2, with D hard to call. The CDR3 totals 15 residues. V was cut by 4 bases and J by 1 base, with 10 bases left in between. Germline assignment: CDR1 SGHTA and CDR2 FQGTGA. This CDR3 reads CASSSHSRNTGELFF. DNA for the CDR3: TGTGCCAGCAGCTCCCATAGCCGGAACACCGGGGAGCTGTTTTTT.

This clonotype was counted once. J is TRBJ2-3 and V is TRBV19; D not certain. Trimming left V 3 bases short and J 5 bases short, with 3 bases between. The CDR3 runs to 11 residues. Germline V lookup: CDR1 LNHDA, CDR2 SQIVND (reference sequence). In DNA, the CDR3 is TGTGCCAGTAGTATGGGAGATACGCAGTATTTT. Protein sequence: CASSMGDTQYF.

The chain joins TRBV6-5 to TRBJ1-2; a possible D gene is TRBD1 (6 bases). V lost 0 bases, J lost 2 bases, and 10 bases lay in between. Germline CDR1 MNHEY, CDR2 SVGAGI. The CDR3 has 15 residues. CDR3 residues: CASSYSLGGNYGYTF. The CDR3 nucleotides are TGTGCCAGCAGTTACTCGTTGGGGGGCAACTATGGCTACACCTTC.

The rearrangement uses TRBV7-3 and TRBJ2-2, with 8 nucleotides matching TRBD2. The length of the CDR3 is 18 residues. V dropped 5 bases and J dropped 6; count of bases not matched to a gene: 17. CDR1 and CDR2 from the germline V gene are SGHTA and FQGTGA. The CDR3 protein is CASSPLPRAGDGSGELFF. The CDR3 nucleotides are TGTGCCAGCAGCCCCCTCCCCAGAGCGGGAGATGGATCCGGGGAGCTGTTTTTT.

The CDR3 is CASRQQGNTGELFF. DNA for the CDR3: TGTGCCAGCAGACAGCAGGGCAACACCGGGGAGCTGTTTTTT. The chain uses TRBV7-9 and TRBJ2-2; a weak D match, TRBD1 (5 bases). Germline lookup yields CDR1 SEHNR and CDR2 FQNEAQ (reference sequence). This CDR3 is built from 14 residues. Trimming left V 6 bases short and J 2 bases short, with 10 bases between.

The CDR3 reads CASSEEIGTASTKQYF. Here the CDR3 DNA reads TGTGCCAGCAGTGAAGAGATCGGGACCGCTTCAACGAAGCAGTACTTC. The gene calls are TRBV6-1 and TRBJ2-7, with D possibly called TRBD1 or TRBD2 (5 bases each). Trimming removed 1 base at V and 8 bases at J, with 21 bases between. CDR1 MNHNS and CDR2 SASEGT come from the germline V gene. The CDR3 extends over 16 amino acids.

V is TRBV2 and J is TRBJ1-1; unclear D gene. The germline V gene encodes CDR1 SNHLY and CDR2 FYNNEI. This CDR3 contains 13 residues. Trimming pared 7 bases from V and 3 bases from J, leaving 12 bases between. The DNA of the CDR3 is TGTGCCAGCAACTTCCAGGAGTACACTGAAGCTTTCTTT. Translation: CASNFQEYTEAFF.

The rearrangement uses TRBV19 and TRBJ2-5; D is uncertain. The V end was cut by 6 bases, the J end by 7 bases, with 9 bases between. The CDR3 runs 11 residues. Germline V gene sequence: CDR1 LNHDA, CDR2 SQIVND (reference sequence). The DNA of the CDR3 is TGTGCCAGTAGCGAAGACGCGACCCAGTACTTC. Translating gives CASSEDATQYF.

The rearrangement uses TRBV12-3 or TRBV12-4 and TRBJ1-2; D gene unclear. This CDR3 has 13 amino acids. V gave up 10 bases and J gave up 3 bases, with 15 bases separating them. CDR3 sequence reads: CATRRGSDYGYTF. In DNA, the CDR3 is TGTGCCACCAGGCGGGGTTCGGACTATGGCTACACCTTC.

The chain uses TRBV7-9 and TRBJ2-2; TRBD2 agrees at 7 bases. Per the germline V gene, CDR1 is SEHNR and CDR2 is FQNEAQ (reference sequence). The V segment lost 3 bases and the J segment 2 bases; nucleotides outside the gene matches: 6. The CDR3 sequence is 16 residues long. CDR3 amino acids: CASSLYRGRNTGELFF. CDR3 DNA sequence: TGTGCCAGCAGCTTGTACCGCGGGAGAAACACCGGGGAGCTGTTTTTT.

CDR3 in DNA: TGTGCCAGCGTTGCTAGCGGGGTCCGAAGCTCCTACGAGCAGTACTTC. The encoded protein is CASVASGVRSSYEQYF. The gene calls are TRBV2 and TRBJ2-7, with 9 bases lining up with TRBD2. The CDR3 is made up of 16 amino acids. Per germline, CDR1 SNHLY and CDR2 FYNNEI. Trimming took 8 bases from V and 0 from J; bases not matched to a gene: 11.

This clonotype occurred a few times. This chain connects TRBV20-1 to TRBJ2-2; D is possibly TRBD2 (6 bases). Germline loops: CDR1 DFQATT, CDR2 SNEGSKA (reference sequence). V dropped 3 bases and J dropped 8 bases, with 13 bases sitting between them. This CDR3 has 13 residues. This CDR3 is CSARGTSAGELFF. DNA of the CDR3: TGCAGTGCTAGGGGGACTTCGGCAGGGGAGCTGTTTTTT.

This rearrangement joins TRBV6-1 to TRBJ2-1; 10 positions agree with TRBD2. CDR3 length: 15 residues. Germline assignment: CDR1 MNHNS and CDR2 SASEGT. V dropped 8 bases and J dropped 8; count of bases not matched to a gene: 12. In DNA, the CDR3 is TGTGCCAGCGCTGCACCGGGACTAGCGTCCGATGAGCAGTTCTTC. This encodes CASAAPGLASDEQFF.